Presented here are 2 T cell receptor beta chains from one specimen sequenced in a study of radiotherapy plus CTLA-4 blockade in lung cancer. TCRdb keeps only in-frame clones here, not all; method: immunoSEQ multiplex PCR. The sample shows about 60,000 clones, over 65% of them seen only once. This material consisted of peripheral blood, taken from a patient treated with radiotherapy plus ipilimumab. The receptors here all came from a human donor with non-small cell lung cancer who had a partial response to radiotherapy plus ipilimumab.

The rearrangement joins TRBV5-1 to TRBJ1-2; TRBD1 aligns across 10 bases. The V gene's germline CDR1 is SGHRS and CDR2 YFSETQ. The CDR3 is made up of 14 amino acids. J gave up 4 bases and V 0 bases, and 0 bases lay outside the gene matches. In DNA, the CDR3 is TGCGCCAGCAGCTTGGGGGACAGGGGCTATGGCTACACCTTC. Translation: CASSLGDRGYGYTF.

The chain joins TRBV6-1 to TRBJ1-1, with D unclear. Germline V gives CDR1 MNHNS, CDR2 SASEGT. Trimming left V 8 bases short and J 3 bases short, with 13 bases between. The CDR3 spans 13 residues. In DNA, the CDR3 is TGTGCCAGCGGAAACGACGCGGACACTGAAGCTTTCTTT. Translated, it gives CASGNDADTEAFF.